One sample yielded the 13 T cell receptor beta chains listed below, sequenced in a study of cytomegalovirus exposure and HLA in healthy donors. PCR used 60 Vbeta primers and 13 Jbeta primers. Generated by immunoSEQ multiplex PCR, the TCRdb table keeps only in-frame clones and is missing some. The table includes around 180,000 clones, around 87% detected once. Sequencing was carried out using PBMCs. The origin of the receptors is a young woman in good health and CMV-seronegative.

Comment on this clone: Distinct nucleotide sequences in the sample also encode this CDR3. The V call is TRBV5-1, the J call TRBJ2-5; 7 nucleotides agree with TRBD1. The germline gives CDR1 SGHRS, CDR2 YFSETQ. The J segment lost 0 bases and the V segment lost 2 bases, leaving 1 base of the junction unmatched. The CDR3 contains 14 residues. CDR3 loop: CASSFGTDQETQYF. The CDR3 coding sequence is TGCGCCAGCAGCTTTGGGACAGACCAAGAGACCCAGTACTTC.

The chain employs TRBV28 and TRBJ1-1; D is ambiguous. CDR3 length: 13 residues. CDR1 is MDHEN and CDR2 is SYDVKM in the germline V gene. Trimming removed 6 bases from V and 6 bases from J, with 14 bases in between. CDR3 coding DNA: TGTGCCAGCAGACGAGACACCACCCCTGAAGCTTTCTTT. It specifies CASRRDTTPEAFF.

This rearrangement joins TRBV18 to TRBJ1-2; the match to TRBD1 covers 11 bases. Losses at the gene ends were 3 bases for V and 13 bases for J; bases not matched to a gene: 7. The CDR3 loop spans 13 amino acids. Germline loops: CDR1 KGHSH, CDR2 LQKENI. DNA of the CDR3: TGTGCCAGCTCACCCAATTCCGGGACAGGGGGCACCTTC. This translates into CASSPNSGTGGTF.

The V and J genes are TRBV2 and TRBJ2-3; 7 nucleotides align to TRBD1. The V and J ends lost 3 bases and 0 bases, in that order; junction bases with no gene match: 6. Per germline, CDR1 SNHLY and CDR2 FYNNEI. The CDR3 length is 16 residues. CDR3 nucleotides: TGTGCCAGCAGTGAGAGAGGGGGCTGGAGCACAGATACGCAGTATTTT. It is translated as CASSERGGWSTDTQYF.

The chain has TRBV5-1 and TRBJ2-7, with TRBD2 matching 11 bases. This CDR3 has 16 residues. The V and J ends lost 4 bases and 0 bases, in that order; junction bases with no gene match: 6. Germline-derived CDR1 and CDR2 are SGHRS and YFSETQ. The CDR3, as DNA: TGCGCCAGCAGCGCGGGCGGGACTAGCGGCTCCTACGAGCAGTACTTC. Translating it yields CASSAGGTSGSYEQYF.

CDR3 coding DNA: TGCGCCAGCAGTGAGACTTGGTCCGACGGGAGCACTGAAGCTTTCTTT. This codes for CASSETWSDGSTEAFF. The rearrangement uses TRBV10-2 and TRBJ1-1; D not resolved. The CDR3 sequence is 16 residues long. Germline V CDR1 and CDR2: WSHSY, SAAADI. Trimming cost V 2 bases and J 4 bases, with 17 bases left between them.

The chain uses TRBV4-1 and TRBJ1-5; 10 positions agree with TRBD1. With 2 bases clipped from V and 5 bases from J, the junction kept 6 bases outside the gene matches. Germline V gives CDR1 MGHRA, CDR2 YSYEKL. This CDR3 is 16 amino acids long. The CDR3: CASSQSGTGAHQPQHF. As DNA, the CDR3 is TGCGCCAGCAGCCAATCCGGGACAGGGGCGCATCAGCCCCAGCATTTT.

The V call is TRBV27, the J call TRBJ1-4, with 8 bases lining up with TRBD1. Germline V CDR1 and CDR2: MNHEY, SMNVEV (reference sequence). This CDR3 region has 13 residues. V shed 5 bases and J 8 bases; nucleotides not matched to a gene: 4. As DNA, the CDR3 is TGTGCCAGCAGTCAGGGGGCAGGGGAAAAACTGTTTTTT. It codes for CASSQGAGEKLFF. Supplemented by reference TRBV27 and TRBJ1-4, the full variable domain reads EAQVTQNPRYLITVTGKKLTVTCSQNMNHEYMSWYRQDPGLGLRQIYYSMNVEVTDKGDVPEGYKVSRKEKRNFPLILESPSPNQTSLYFCASSQGAGEKLFFGSGTQLSVL.

V gene TRBV19 combines with J gene TRBJ2-1, with 11 bases matching TRBD2. CDR1 and CDR2 from the germline V gene are LNHDA and SQIVND (reference sequence). The CDR3 loop spans 17 amino acids. V trimming: 5 bases; J trimming: 2 bases; junction bases outside the gene matches: 8. CDR3 DNA sequence: TGTGCCAGTAGTGAAACTAGCGGGAGTCCCGCCTACAATGAGCAGTTCTTC. Amino acids: CASSETSGSPAYNEQFF.

V gene TRBV5-1 combines with J gene TRBJ1-3; D might be TRBD1 (6 bases). The CDR3 extends over 18 amino acids. Germline-derived CDR1 and CDR2 are SGHRS and YFSETQ. Trimming cost V 0 bases and J 0 bases, with 16 bases left between them. The CDR3, as DNA: TGCGCCAGCAGCTTGGAGGTCGGCAGGGGATTCTCTGGAAACACCATATATTTT. Translation gives CASSLEVGRGFSGNTIYF.

The chain couples TRBV7-6 to TRBJ2-7, with TRBD1 identical over 7 bases. The CDR3 is 16 amino acids. The J segment lost 4 bases and the V segment lost 1 base, leaving 10 bases of the junction unmatched. CDR1 and CDR2 (germline): SGHVS, FNYEAQ. The DNA of the CDR3 is TGTGCCAGCAGCTTAGGAGGGGAAGGGGGCGGGTACGAGCAGTACTTC. Amino acid sequence: CASSLGGEGGGYEQYF.

The chain links TRBV6-1 to TRBJ2-1, with 7 bases aligning to TRBD1. V dropped 2 bases and J dropped 2; count of bases not matched to a gene: 3. The germline gives CDR1 MNHNS, CDR2 SASEGT. The CDR3 totals 15 residues. This CDR3 reads CASSEQGVTYNEQFF. CDR3 nucleotide sequence: TGTGCCAGCAGTGAACAGGGGGTGACCTACAATGAGCAGTTCTTC.

V gene TRBV5-1 combines with J gene TRBJ2-7, with 8 bases fitting TRBD1. There are 15 residues in the CDR3. The junction had 8 bases not matched to a gene; V was cut back by 3 bases and J by 3 bases. Germline V gene sequence: CDR1 SGHRS, CDR2 YFSETQ. The CDR3 is CASSWTGTGNYEQYF. The CDR3 coding sequence is TGCGCCAGCAGCTGGACTGGGACAGGCAACTACGAGCAGTACTTC. The whole variable domain, filled in from reference TRBV5-1 and TRBJ2-7, reads KAGVTQTPRYLIKTRGQQVTLSCSPISGHRSVSWYQQTPGQGLQFLFEYFSETQRNKGNFPGRFSGRQFSNSRSEMNVSTLELGDSALYLCASSWTGTGNYEQYFGPGTRLTVT.